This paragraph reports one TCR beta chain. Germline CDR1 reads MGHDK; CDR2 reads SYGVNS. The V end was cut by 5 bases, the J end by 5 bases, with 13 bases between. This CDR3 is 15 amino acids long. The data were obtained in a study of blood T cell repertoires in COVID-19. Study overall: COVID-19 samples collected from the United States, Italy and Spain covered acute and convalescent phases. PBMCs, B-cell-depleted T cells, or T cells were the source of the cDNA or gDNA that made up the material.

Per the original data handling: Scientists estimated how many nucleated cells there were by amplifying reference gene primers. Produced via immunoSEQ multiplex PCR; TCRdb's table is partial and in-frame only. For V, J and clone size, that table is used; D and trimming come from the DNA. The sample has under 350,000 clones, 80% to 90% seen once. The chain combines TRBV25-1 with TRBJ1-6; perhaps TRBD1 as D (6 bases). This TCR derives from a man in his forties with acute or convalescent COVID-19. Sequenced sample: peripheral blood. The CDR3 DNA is TGTGCCAGCAGTCCTTGGGCAGGGGATAATTCACCCCTCCACTTT. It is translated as CASSPWAGDNSPLHF. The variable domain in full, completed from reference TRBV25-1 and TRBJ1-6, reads EADIYQTPRYLVIGTGKKITLECSQTMGHDKMYWYQQDPGMELHLIHYSYGVNSTEKGDLSSESTVSRIRTEHFPLTLESARPSHTSQYLCASSPWAGDNSPLHFGNGTRLTVT.